This TCR beta chain originates from a study of Ad26.COV2.S vaccination and SARS-CoV-2 variants. On the study more broadly: Trial arm assignment for the donor was COV1001 Ad26.COV2.S.

Germline CDR1 reads MNHEY; CDR2 reads SVGAGI. V lost 6 bases to trimming and J lost 3 bases, with 12 bases between them. The length of the CDR3 is 14 residues. Treatment of the sample: roughly 20 received Ad26.COV2.S at low or high dose, single or two shots; several received placebo; per-sample allocation not given. Sample collection was performed on day 63 after the first vaccine or placebo injection. This clone was seen repeatedly, ten times or more. The protocol was immunoSEQ multiplex PCR, while the TCRdb copy is restricted to in-frame clones and leaves out a portion. The sample includes nearly 400,000 clones, approximately 89% of them seen just once.

The V call is TRBV6-5, the J call TRBJ1-5; tentative D call: TRBD1 (5 bases). The sample in question was peripheral blood, obtained in a trial of Ad26.COV2.S vaccine versus placebo. This receptor was obtained from a person between 18 and 60 years old who received the Ad26.COV2.S COVID-19 vaccine or a placebo. The CDR3, as DNA: TGTGCCAGCAGCTCGACAGCCTACAATCAGCCCCAGCATTTT. This encodes CASSSTAYNQPQHF.